This TCR beta chain is from a study of T cell responses to AZD1222 COVID-19 vaccine. The study's findings and limits: Researchers report vaccine-associated CD4 TCRs spanning spike, with dominance at 160-218 and 743-854.

Both about-4-week and about-12-week second-dose recipients were combined. Generated by immunoSEQ multiplex PCR, the TCRdb table keeps only in-frame clones and is missing some. The table lists over 110,000 clones, roughly 92% of them singletons. This clone was seen more than once but under ten times. The antigen is unknown. CDR3 length: 15 residues. Deletions cut 7 bases from V and 0 bases from J, with 15 bases between. Germline CDR1 LNHDA, CDR2 SQIVND (reference sequence). This receptor was obtained from an adult who received the AZD1222 COVID-19 vaccine. The source was peripheral blood, collected 28 days after the second AZD1222 dose. The rearrangement links TRBV19 to TRBJ1-1, with TRBD1 as a possible D gene (6 bases). CDR3 nucleotides: TGTGCCAGTAAAGAACAGGGCTCCCTGAACACTGAAGCTTTCTTT. Its translation is CASKEQGSLNTEAFF.